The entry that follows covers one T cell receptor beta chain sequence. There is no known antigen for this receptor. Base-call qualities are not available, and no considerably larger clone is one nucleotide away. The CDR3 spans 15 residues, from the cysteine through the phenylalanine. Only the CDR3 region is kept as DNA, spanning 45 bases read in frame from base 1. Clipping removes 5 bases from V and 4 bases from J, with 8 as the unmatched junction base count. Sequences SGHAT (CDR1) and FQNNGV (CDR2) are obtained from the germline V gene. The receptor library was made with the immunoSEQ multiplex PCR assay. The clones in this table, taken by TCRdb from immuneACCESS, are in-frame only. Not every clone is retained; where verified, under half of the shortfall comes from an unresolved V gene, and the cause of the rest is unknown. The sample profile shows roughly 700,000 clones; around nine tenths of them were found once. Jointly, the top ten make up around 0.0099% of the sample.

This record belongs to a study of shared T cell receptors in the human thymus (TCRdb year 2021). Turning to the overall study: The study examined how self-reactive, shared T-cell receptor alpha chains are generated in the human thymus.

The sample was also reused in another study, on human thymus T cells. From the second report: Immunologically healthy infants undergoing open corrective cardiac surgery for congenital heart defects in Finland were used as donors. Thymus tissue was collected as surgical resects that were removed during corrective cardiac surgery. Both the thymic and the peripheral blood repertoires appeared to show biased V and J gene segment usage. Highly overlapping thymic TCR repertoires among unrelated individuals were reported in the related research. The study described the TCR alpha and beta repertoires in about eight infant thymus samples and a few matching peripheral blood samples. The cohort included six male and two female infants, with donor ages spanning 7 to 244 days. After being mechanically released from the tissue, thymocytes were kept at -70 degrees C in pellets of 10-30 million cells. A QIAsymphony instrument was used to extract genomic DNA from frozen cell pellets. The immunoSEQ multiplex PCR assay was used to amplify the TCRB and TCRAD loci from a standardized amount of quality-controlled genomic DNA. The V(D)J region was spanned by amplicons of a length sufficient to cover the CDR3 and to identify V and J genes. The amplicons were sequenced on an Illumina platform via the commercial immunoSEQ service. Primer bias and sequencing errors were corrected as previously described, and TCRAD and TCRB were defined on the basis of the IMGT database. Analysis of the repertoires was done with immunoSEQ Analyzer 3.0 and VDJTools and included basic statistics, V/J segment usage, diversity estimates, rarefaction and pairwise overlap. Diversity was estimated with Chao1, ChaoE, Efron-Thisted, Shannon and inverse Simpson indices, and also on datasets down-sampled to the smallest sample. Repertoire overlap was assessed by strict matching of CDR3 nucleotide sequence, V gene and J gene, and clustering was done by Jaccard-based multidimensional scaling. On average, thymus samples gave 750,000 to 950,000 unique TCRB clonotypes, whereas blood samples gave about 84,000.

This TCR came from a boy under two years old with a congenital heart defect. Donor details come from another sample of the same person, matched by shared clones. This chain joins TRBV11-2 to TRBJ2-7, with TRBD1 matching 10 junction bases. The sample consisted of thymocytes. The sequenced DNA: TGTGCCAGCAGCCCCCGTCGGGACAGGGGTTACGAGCAGTACTTC. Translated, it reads CASSPRRDRGYEQYF.